This T cell receptor beta chain was observed in a study of T cells in Graves' hyperthyroidism and ophthalmopathy. Study overall: Peripheral blood sampling occurred at initial diagnosis, before any treatment.

RNA transcripts provided the source from which TCR beta CDR3 regions were amplified. The HTBI primer set drove a first-round RT-PCR of the TCR CDR3. TCRdb reprocessed the multiplex PCR reads with MiXCR, giving one entry per CDR3 protein. The repertoire holds under 650,000 distinct CDR3 sequences, with under 20% as singletons. V lost 5 bases, J lost 6 bases, and 14 bases lay in between. The CDR3 has 14 amino acids. Looked up from germline, CDR1 is SEHNR and CDR2 is FQNEAQ (reference sequence). The sample holds many counts of this clonotype. The antigen remains undetermined. Study-wide findings and caveats: In blood, most of the thyroid clonotypes expanded above 0.001 were also present. Researchers report that a 13 V-J model separated ophthalmopathy from stable hyperthyroidism. Ophthalmopathy was model-predicted a median around seven months pre-onset.

V is TRBV7-9 and J is TRBJ2-1, with no clear D. The specimen was blood. This clonotype was obtained from a young woman with Graves' hyperthyroidism. This CDR3 is CASSPGALGNEQFF. The CDR3 region has the DNA TGTGCCAGCAGCCCAGGAGCGTTGGGCAATGAGCAGTTCTTC.